These 18 T cell receptor beta chains were sequenced from one sample in a study of blood T cells in healthy people across ages (dated by TCRdb to the mid-2010s). Library method: 5' RACE. Sequencing used an Illumina HiSeq 2500. The second PCR ran for about 6 to 11 cycles and used a J-beta primer mix along with a sample-barcoded 5' primer. Using fastp trimming at Q25 and MiXCR clonotype assembly, TCRdb reanalyzed the public sequencing data and kept in-frame beta chains. Rows are unified per CDR3 protein, each entry keeping the most common DNA and genes. Recorded for this sample are around 1,700,000 distinct CDR3 sequences; 28% of them occurred a single time. The ten largest account for 7.7% of the sample. Sequences were obtained from blood. The source of these receptors is a woman in her twenties or thirties in good health.

This clonotype was counted ten times or more. The chain uses TRBV20-1 and TRBJ2-5; D may be TRBD1 or TRBD2 (5 bases each). Between the trimmed V and J ends, which lost 0 bases and 3 bases, there was a span of 11 bases. Germline-derived CDR1 and CDR2 are DFQATT and SNEGSKA (reference sequence). The CDR3 has 14 amino acids. In nucleotides, the CDR3 is TGCAGTGCTAGAGATGCCCGAGGGGAAGAGACCCAGTACTTC. It specifies CSARDARGEETQYF.

In regard to this clonotype: The junction departs from germline at one end; a sequencing error may be responsible. V gene TRBV18 combines with J gene TRBJ2-7; 12 bases map to TRBD2. Germline values: CDR1 KGHSH, CDR2 LQKENI. The CDR3 length is 17 residues. The CDR3: CVSSPRPTSGRSYEQYF. The CDR3, as DNA: TGTGTCAGCTCACCCAGGCCCACTAGCGGGAGGTCCTACGAGCAGTACTTC.

The chain uses TRBV5-1 and TRBJ1-4; D is unclear. Deletions cut 2 bases from V and 0 bases from J, with 17 bases between. CDR3 length equals 18 residues. Germline V CDR1 and CDR2: SGHRS, YFSETQ. The CDR3 sequence is CASSLNVGGSTTNEKLFF. The CDR3 DNA reads as TGCGCCAGCAGCTTAAACGTAGGTGGCAGCACAACTAATGAAAAACTGTTTTTT.

The chain couples TRBV27 to TRBJ2-1, with 7 bases matching TRBD1. The V gene end was trimmed by 4 bases and the J gene end by 15 bases; junction bases not matched to a gene: 6. This CDR3 has 11 residues. Per the germline V gene, CDR1 is MNHEY and CDR2 is SMNVEV (reference sequence). CDR3 coding DNA: TGTGCCAGCAGTTCCCAGACAGGGCCGTTCTTC. Protein: CASSSQTGPFF.

The sample holds many counts of this clonotype. The gene calls are TRBV2 and TRBJ2-7; TRBD2 agrees at 7 bases. The CDR3 length is 15 residues. Per the germline V gene, CDR1 is SNHLY and CDR2 is FYNNEI. Unmatched junction bases numbered 7, after V lost 3 bases and J lost 2 bases. The CDR3 loop is CASSETSSMAYEQYF. CDR3 DNA sequence: TGTGCCAGCAGTGAGACTAGCTCCATGGCCTACGAGCAGTACTTC.

The chain employs TRBV6-7 and TRBJ1-5, with D possibly TRBD1 on 6 matching bases. TRBV6-7 is flagged as an ORF with uncertain function. This CDR3 contains 15 residues. Trimming took off 5 bases at V and 7 bases at J, with 18 bases between the two ends. CDR3 coding DNA: TGTGCCAGCAGTCCCATCGGGGGGCGAGGGCAGCCCCAGCATTTT. Translated, it gives CASSPIGGRGQPQHF.

This clonotype was picked up many times. The chain joins TRBV7-2 to TRBJ2-7, with 13 bases identical to TRBD2. Germline V lookup: CDR1 SGHTA, CDR2 FQGNSA. This CDR3 comprises 17 residues. J gave up 6 bases and V 1 base, and 9 bases lay outside the gene matches. For the CDR3, the DNA is TGTGCCAGCAGCTTAGTCGGGGGAGGACTAGCGGGAGCCGAGCAGTACTTC. Its translation: CASSLVGGGLAGAEQYF.

For this clonotype: Relative to the germline gene, one junction end is altered; a read error may explain this. The chain joins TRBV12-3 or TRBV12-4 to TRBJ2-2; D could derive from TRBD1 or TRBD2 (6 bases each). The CDR3 consists of 13 residues. DNA of the CDR3: TGTGCCAGCAGTTTTTCGGGGGCCGGAGAGCTGTTTTTT. This sequence encodes CASSFSGAGELFF.

The chain uses TRBV12-3 or TRBV12-4 and TRBJ2-7; TRBD2 is a possible D gene (6 bases). The CDR3 length is 15 residues. Trimming stripped 5 bases from V and 7 bases from J, with 21 bases between. CDR3 in DNA: TGTGCCAGCAGTCGGCCGGGAGAGGGAATAAATGAGCAGTACTTC. Its translation: CASSRPGEGINEQYF.

This clonotype was seen a handful of times. The chain uses TRBV5-1 and TRBJ1-2; TRBD1 matches 8 bases. The trim removed 4 bases at V and 8 bases at J, leaving 7 bases unmatched. The CDR3 is 13 amino acids. CDR1 and CDR2 from the germline V gene are SGHRS and YFSETQ. CDR3 residues: CASSGQGGEGYTF. In DNA, the CDR3 is TGCGCCAGCAGCGGACAGGGAGGTGAAGGCTACACCTTC.

This clonotype was observed many times. This chain connects TRBV6-6 to TRBJ2-7; 9 bases are shared with TRBD2. CDR1 and CDR2 (germline): MNHNY, SVGAGI (reference sequence). CDR3 size: 15 residues. With 2 bases clipped from V and 4 bases from J, the junction kept 6 bases outside the gene matches. The CDR3 region is CASSYRETSGYEQYF. CDR3 DNA sequence: TGTGCCAGCAGTTACAGAGAGACTAGCGGATACGAGCAGTACTTC.

The rearrangement uses TRBV12-3 or TRBV12-4 and TRBJ2-5; 9 bases align to TRBD2. CDR3 length equals 14 residues. After removal of 6 bases from V and 7 bases from J, the junction contained 9 bases not matched to a gene. CDR3 residues: CASSLTSGKGTQYF. The CDR3 nucleotides read TGTGCCAGCAGCCTGACTAGCGGAAAAGGGACCCAGTACTTC.

J is TRBJ2-1 and V is TRBV4-1, with D possibly being TRBD1 (6 bases). The CDR3 has 16 amino acids. CDR1 is MGHRA and CDR2 is YSYEKL in the germline V gene. V was pared by 4 bases and J by 8 bases, with 21 bases between. This chain's CDR3 is CASSLPGHRSGDEQFF. The CDR3 DNA is TGCGCCAGCAGCCTTCCGGGACATAGGTCGGGTGATGAGCAGTTCTTC.

As for this clonotype: Relative to the germline gene, one junction end is altered; a read error may explain this. The gene calls are TRBV12-3 or TRBV12-4 and TRBJ2-5; D is perhaps TRBD1 (5 bases). The J call may be faulty, since TRBJ2-7 better matches the DNA end. This CDR3 region has 13 residues. The DNA for the CDR3 is TGTGTCAGCAGTTTGGGGCAGGGCTACGAGCAGTACTTC. This sequence encodes CVSSLGQGYEQYF.

The chain couples TRBV20-1 to TRBJ2-4; 9 bases line up with TRBD2. V dropped 1 base and J dropped 13; count of bases not matched to a gene: 14. Germline V gene sequence: CDR1 DFQATT, CDR2 SNEGSKA (reference sequence). There are 15 residues in the CDR3. The CDR3 coding sequence is TGCAGTGCTAGAGCCCCTAGCGGGGCTTACAATGAGCAGTACTTC. Residues: CSARAPSGAYNEQYF.

This clonotype was seen more than once but under ten times. The chain carries TRBV4-2 and TRBJ2-7; TRBD1 matches at 12 bases. Germline V gene data show CDR1 as LGHNA and CDR2 as YNFKEQ. This CDR3 contains 24 residues. After removal of 6 bases from V and 7 bases from J, the junction contained 37 bases not matched to a gene. In nucleotides, the CDR3 is TGTGCCAGCAGTCCGATCTGGGTCCCACTCAGCTTTTGGGTAGGGGGACAGGGGGCCGTTGAGCAGTACTTC. Translation gives CASSPIWVPLSFWVGGQGAVEQYF.

This clonotype has more than one count but fewer than ten. The V and J genes are TRBV11-2 and TRBJ2-3, with 11 bases aligning to TRBD2. With 1 base clipped from V and 4 bases from J, the junction kept 7 bases outside the gene matches. The CDR3 loop spans 17 amino acids. Germline CDR1 reads SGHAT; CDR2 reads FQNNGV. This CDR3 reads CASSLAQLAGVADTQYF. DNA for the CDR3: TGTGCCAGCAGCTTAGCCCAACTAGCGGGGGTCGCAGATACGCAGTATTTT.

V is TRBV30 and J is TRBJ2-1; 8 bases fit TRBD1. Germline CDR1 and CDR2: GTSNPN and SVGIG (reference sequence). Trimming cost V 4 bases and J 3 bases; bases outside gene matches: 8. CDR3 length equals 15 residues. Written as DNA, the CDR3 is TGTGCCTGGACCCCACAGGACAGGGACTACAATGAGCAGTTCTTC. It encodes CAWTPQDRDYNEQFF.